A single sample gave rise to the 11 T cell receptor beta chains below, sequenced in a study of identical twins. MiXCR was run by TCRdb on the 5' RACE reads, yielding one entry per CDR3 protein. The data hold fewer than 250,000 distinct CDR3 sequences, with approximately 7.9% observed a single time. The same data also went into a second study, on yellow fever vaccine responses in identical twins.

The sample consisted of CD8+ T cells sorted from blood. The receptor set was obtained from a woman aged 18-29 years in good health.

This clonotype was observed many times. The chain links TRBV9 to TRBJ1-1, with D perhaps TRBD1 (5 bases). This CDR3 has 15 residues. Trimming left V 1 base short and J 5 bases short, with 15 bases between. Germline values: CDR1 SGDLS, CDR2 YYNGEE. CDR3 in DNA: TGTGCCAGCAGCGTAAACCCGGGACGAGAAACTGAAGCTTTCTTT. Amino acid sequence: CASSVNPGRETEAFF.

The sample holds many counts of this clonotype. This chain links TRBV5-1 with TRBJ2-5, with 7 positions matching TRBD2. With 2 bases clipped from V and 2 bases from J, the junction kept 3 bases outside the gene matches. Germline V gene sequence: CDR1 SGHRS, CDR2 YFSETQ. This CDR3 has 14 amino acids. As DNA, the CDR3 is TGCGCCAGCAGCTTTTGGGGAGGGCAAGAGACCCAGTACTTC. Its protein is CASSFWGGQETQYF.

The chain has TRBV13 and TRBJ2-7, with D unclear. Per germline, CDR1 PRHDT and CDR2 FYEKMQ (reference sequence). Trimming removed 3 bases at V and 2 bases at J, with 14 bases between. There are 15 residues in the CDR3. The CDR3 is CASSLGGMNAYEQYF. The CDR3 bases are TGTGCCAGCAGCTTGGGCGGCATGAATGCCTACGAGCAGTACTTC.

This clonotype appeared a few times. The chain employs TRBV5-1 and TRBJ2-7; 13 nucleotides align to TRBD2. Germline V gene lookup returns CDR1 SGHRS and CDR2 YFSETQ. This CDR3 comprises 15 residues. V trimming: 4 bases; J trimming: 7 bases; junction bases outside the gene matches: 8. The CDR3 protein is CASSPRLAGGGEQYF. The DNA for the CDR3 is TGCGCCAGCAGCCCAAGACTAGCGGGAGGTGGGGAGCAGTACTTC.

This clonotype was observed at least ten times. V is TRBV29-1 and J is TRBJ1-2; D possibly corresponds to TRBD1 (5 bases). V lost 0 bases to trimming and J lost 6 bases, with 17 bases between them. This CDR3 comprises 15 residues. Germline V CDR1 and CDR2: SQVTM, ANQGSEA. CDR3 residues: CSVEEEDGRVNGYTF. The CDR3 DNA follows: TGCAGCGTTGAAGAGGAGGACGGCAGGGTTAATGGCTACACCTTC.

This clonotype was recorded a few times. The rearrangement links TRBV2 to TRBJ1-2, with 8 bases that match TRBD1. V shed 10 bases and J 8 bases; nucleotides not matched to a gene: 6. The CDR3 has 11 residues. Germline loops: CDR1 SNHLY, CDR2 FYNNEI. The CDR3 coding sequence is TGTGCCACCGCAGGGGGCGGAGGCTACACCTTC. Protein product: CATAGGGGYTF.

This clonotype was observed many times. The chain is built from TRBV29-1 and TRBJ2-5; maybe TRBD2 (6 bases). Germline V gene lookup returns CDR1 SQVTM and CDR2 ANQGSEA. The CDR3 loop spans 14 amino acids. Trimming stripped 6 bases from V and 2 bases from J, with 16 bases between. The CDR3 loop reads CSVPGGENQETQYF. In DNA, the CDR3 is TGCAGCGTGCCCGGGGGAGAGAATCAAGAGACCCAGTACTTC.

The chain recombines TRBV20-1 with TRBJ1-2; no firm D call. Germline V gives CDR1 DFQATT, CDR2 SNEGSKA (reference sequence). This CDR3 is built from 10 residues. Trimming took off 6 bases at V and 8 bases at J, with 10 bases between the two ends. CDR3 coding DNA: TGCAGTGCCCCCTTCCACGGCTACACCTTC. Protein product: CSAPFHGYTF.

This clonotype was observed a handful of times. The V gene is TRBV6-5, the J gene TRBJ2-2; D possibly uses TRBD1 or TRBD2 (6 bases each). The CDR3 length is 15 residues. The V end lost 0 bases, the J end lost 6 bases, and 11 bases lay between the germline ends. Germline V gene sequence: CDR1 MNHEY, CDR2 SVGAGI. The CDR3 region is CASSYSRGAAGELFF. Here the CDR3 DNA reads TGTGCCAGCAGTTACTCAAGGGGGGCCGCCGGGGAGCTGTTTTTT.

The table lists this clonotype with a few counts. The chain links TRBV6-6 to TRBJ1-1; D remains ambiguous. V lost 6 bases to trimming and J lost 1 base, with 9 bases between them. The CDR3 contains 13 residues. Germline CDR1 MNHNY, CDR2 SVGAGI (reference sequence). DNA for the CDR3: TGTGCCAGCAGCTCGGCCGCGAACACTGAAGCTTTCTTT. Translating gives CASSSAANTEAFF.

The sample holds many counts of this clonotype. V usage is TRBV9 and J usage is TRBJ2-1; perhaps TRBD1 as D (6 bases). Trimming stripped 1 base from V and 12 bases from J, with 14 bases between. The length of the CDR3 is 13 residues. The germline V gene encodes CDR1 SGDLS and CDR2 YYNGEE. The CDR3 nucleotides read TGTGCCAGCAGCGTAAAGGACAGTCGCGGGCAGTTCTTC. It encodes CASSVKDSRGQFF.